What follows are 20 T cell receptor beta chains derived from one specimen sequenced in a study of CD8 T cells in ankylosing spondylitis. Each CDR3 protein is one row after TCRdb ran MiXCR on the 5' RACE reads. Of about 340,000 distinct CDR3 sequences in the sample, 14% to 15% were seen once. Sequences were obtained from blood, either unsorted or a sorted T cell fraction (not recorded which). Receptor source: a male donor with ankylosing spondylitis or in good health (not recorded which).

This clonotype was counted many times. The V call is TRBV12-3 or TRBV12-4, the J call TRBJ2-1, with 12 bases lining up with TRBD2. V shed 5 bases, J shed 8 bases, and the junction held 13 bases outside the gene matches. CDR3 size: 17 residues. CDR3 region: CASSPGDGTSGWDEQFF. CDR3 DNA: TGTGCCAGCAGTCCAGGGGATGGGACTAGCGGGTGGGATGAGCAGTTCTTC.

This clonotype was seen many times. The chain combines TRBV5-1 with TRBJ1-1, with D perhaps TRBD1 (5 bases). V was shortened by 4 bases and J by 4 bases, with 14 bases between the two germline ends. The germline V gene encodes CDR1 SGHRS and CDR2 YFSETQ. This CDR3 spans 14 amino acids. The DNA of the CDR3 is TGCGCCAGCAGCCCCCCGTTACAGGCCACTGAAGCTTTCTTT. It encodes CASSPPLQATEAFF.

The chain is built from TRBV10-3 and TRBJ2-3; D is perhaps TRBD1 (5 bases). The CDR3 loop spans 14 amino acids. Per germline, CDR1 ENHRY and CDR2 SYGVKD. The germline V and J ends were trimmed by 2 bases and 2 bases, with 8 bases remaining between them. The CDR3 reads CAISERQYTDTQYF. CDR3 DNA sequence: TGTGCCATCAGTGAGCGACAGTACACAGATACGCAGTATTTT.

This chain uses TRBV12-3 or TRBV12-4 with TRBJ2-4; D is unresolved. This CDR3 has 17 residues. V lost 1 base to trimming and J lost 0 bases, with 13 bases between them. The CDR3 sequence is CASSLVGTVVAKNIQYF. CDR3 coding DNA: TGTGCCAGCAGTTTAGTTGGCACGGTTGTAGCCAAAAACATTCAGTACTTC.

The chain uses TRBV11-3 and TRBJ2-5; D is perhaps TRBD2 (6 bases). There are 14 residues in the CDR3. The ends were cut back, 1 base at V and 5 bases at J, with 11 bases in the middle. Germline V gene sequence: CDR1 SGHNT, CDR2 YENEEA. The CDR3 DNA reads as TGTGCCAGCAGCTTAGGGAGGGTTGGGGAGACCCAGTACTTC. It encodes CASSLGRVGETQYF.

The rearrangement joins TRBV29-1 to TRBJ2-1, with D perhaps matching TRBD1 (6 bases). Germline V gene lookup returns CDR1 SQVTM and CDR2 ANQGSEA. V was clipped by 3 bases and J by 7 bases, with 10 bases between them. This CDR3 comprises 12 residues. The CDR3 loop is CSVDNRVNEQFF. CDR3 nucleotide sequence: TGCAGCGTTGACAACAGGGTTAATGAGCAGTTCTTC.

Ten or more counts support this clonotype. V is TRBV7-9 and J is TRBJ2-3; D not resolved. Germline V CDR1 and CDR2: SEHNR, FQNEAQ (reference sequence). The CDR3 sequence is 13 residues long. V lost 6 bases to trimming and J lost 1 base, with 8 bases between them. CDR3 protein: CASSSSGTDTQYF. CDR3 DNA sequence: TGTGCCAGCAGTTCAAGCGGCACAGATACGCAGTATTTT.

This clonotype was picked up a small number of times. The chain employs TRBV10-3 and TRBJ2-5; 11 bases agree with TRBD1. Germline CDR1 is ENHRY and CDR2 is SYGVKD. Trimming at V came to 4 bases and at J to 3 bases, leaving 1 base not matched to a gene. This CDR3 spans 14 amino acids. CDR3 residues: CAISGTGGEETQYF. The DNA of the CDR3 is TGTGCCATCAGTGGGACAGGGGGCGAAGAGACCCAGTACTTC.

The CDR3 DNA is TGTGCCAGCAGCGTAGACGGGGTTTTGGGTGAAAAACTGTTTTTT. The encoded protein is CASSVDGVLGEKLFF. V is TRBV9 and J is TRBJ1-4, with D unclear. The ends were cut back, 0 bases at V and 7 bases at J, with 13 bases in the middle. Germline CDR1 reads SGDLS; CDR2 reads YYNGEE. The CDR3 sequence is 15 residues long.

This clonotype has a count of ten or more. The genes are TRBV29-1 and TRBJ2-1, with 8 bases identical to TRBD2. Per germline, CDR1 SQVTM and CDR2 ANQGSEA. V lost 6 bases, J lost 5 bases, and 6 bases stayed unmatched. The CDR3 totals 13 residues. The CDR3: CSVRPGLDNEQFF. CDR3 DNA sequence: TGCAGCGTAAGACCGGGACTAGACAATGAGCAGTTCTTC.

This clonotype was recorded at least ten times. The chain joins TRBV12-3 or TRBV12-4 to TRBJ1-6, with unresolved D. The CDR3 runs 13 residues. V was shortened by 3 bases and J by 10 bases, with 10 bases between the two germline ends. CDR3 residues: CASSFGVPSPLHF. CDR3 bases: TGTGCCAGCAGTTTTGGGGTCCCGTCACCCCTCCACTTT.

The CDR3: CASGSGYNEQFF. Written as DNA, the CDR3 is TGTGCCAGCGGAAGCGGTTACAATGAGCAGTTCTTC. V usage is TRBV2 and J usage is TRBJ2-1, with a possible D match to TRBD2 (5 bases). Germline CDR1 SNHLY, CDR2 FYNNEI. The CDR3 is 12 amino acids. V lost 8 bases, J lost 4 bases, and 9 bases lay in between.

The V and J genes are TRBV15 and TRBJ2-3; D might be TRBD2 (5 bases). The germline V and J ends were trimmed by 3 bases and 1 base, with 17 bases remaining between them. The CDR3 consists of 17 residues. Germline CDR1 LNHNV, CDR2 YYDKDF (reference sequence). The CDR3 nucleotides are TGTGCCACCAGCAGGAGGATGAGCGGCCTGGGCACAGATACGCAGTATTTT. As protein: CATSRRMSGLGTDTQYF.

The chain is built from TRBV7-9 and TRBJ2-3; possibly TRBD1 or TRBD2 for D (5 bases each). The length of the CDR3 is 13 residues. V shed 6 bases and J shed 6 bases, with 13 bases lying between them. CDR1 and CDR2 from the germline V gene are SEHNR and FQNEAQ (reference sequence). CDR3 DNA: TGTGCCAGCAGTCCGGACTGGGGGGATACGCAGTATTTT. This translates into CASSPDWGDTQYF.

This clonotype showed up just a few times. V and J are TRBV30 and TRBJ2-7; 9 bases agree with TRBD2. Germline-derived CDR1 and CDR2 are GTSNPN and SVGIG (reference sequence). J gave up 6 bases and V 8 bases, and 14 bases lay outside the gene matches. CDR3 size: 14 residues. CDR3 nucleotides: TGTGCCACCCCCGGGCTAGCGGGATTTGGCGAGCAGTACTTC. This translates into CATPGLAGFGEQYF.

J is TRBJ1-2 and V is TRBV4-1; D unclear. Germline-derived CDR1 and CDR2 are MGHRA and YSYEKL. The CDR3 is 16 residues long. V dropped 0 bases and J dropped 0 bases, with 11 bases sitting between them. The CDR3 protein is CASSQDSGLANYGYTF. The DNA of the CDR3 is TGCGCCAGCAGCCAAGATTCAGGCCTAGCTAACTATGGCTACACCTTC.

The rearrangement uses TRBV12-3 or TRBV12-4 and TRBJ1-4; possibly TRBD1 for D (5 bases). There are 15 residues in the CDR3. The V and J ends lost 1 base and 5 bases respectively, with 11 bases between them. As DNA, the CDR3 is TGTGCCAGCAGTTTAGGGGAGGGGATAAATGAAAAACTGTTTTTT. This codes for CASSLGEGINEKLFF.

There are a few counts of this clonotype. V is TRBV3-1 and J is TRBJ2-1; D is perhaps TRBD2 (5 bases). Germline lookup yields CDR1 LGHDT and CDR2 YNNKEL (reference sequence). V lost 2 bases to trimming and J lost 10 bases, with 12 bases between them. CDR3 length: 13 amino acids. The CDR3 loop is CASSQPGPGEQFF. The CDR3 DNA is TGTGCCAGCAGCCAACCCGGGCCGGGGGAGCAGTTCTTC.

The gene calls are TRBV18 and TRBJ1-2, with 8 positions matching TRBD1. CDR3 length: 15 amino acids. With V trimmed by 4 bases and J by 6 bases, 10 bases remained unmatched. Germline-derived CDR1 and CDR2 are KGHSH and LQKENI. This chain's CDR3 is CASSRDRGEEDGYTF. Written as DNA, the CDR3 is TGTGCCAGCTCACGAGACAGGGGTGAAGAAGATGGCTACACCTTC.

The V gene is TRBV3-1, the J gene TRBJ2-3; 9 positions match TRBD2. V trimming: 1 base; J trimming: 4 bases; junction bases outside the gene matches: 6. The V gene's germline CDR1 is LGHDT and CDR2 YNNKEL (reference sequence). The CDR3 loop spans 16 amino acids. CDR3 sequence (DNA): TGTGCCAGCAGCCAAGCCGGCGGGAGGGCCTCAGATACGCAGTATTTT. Amino acids: CASSQAGGRASDTQYF.